The rows below give T cell receptor beta chains drawn from one sample of a study of blood T cell repertoires in COVID-19. Data came from immunoSEQ multiplex PCR; TCRdb stores just in-frame clones and leaves some out. The sample yields about 320,000 clones, about 85% seen once. Sequencing was carried out using PBMCs or T cells enriched from blood (not recorded which). The origin of the receptors is a woman between 25 and 40 years old who had been exposed to COVID-19. CDR3s include the opening cysteine and the closing phenylalanine or tryptophan. A D gene is named only where the DNA matches it firmly. Part of the rows lack a size; the others show once, few, many or a class for expanded clones.

clone size,V gene,D gene,J gene,CDR3 DNA,CDR3 protein
NA,TRBV3-1/TRBV3-2,NA,TRBJ1-1,TGTGCCAGCACCCGCGCTTGGTCCGTGAACACTGAAGCTTTCTTT,CASTRAWSVNTEAFF
NA,TRBV2,TRBD2,TRBJ2-5,TGTGCCAGCAGTTTAGGACTAGCGTTTGAGACCCAGTACTTC,CASSLGLAFETQYF
NA,TRBV9,TRBD1,TRBJ2-1,TGTGCCAGCAGTAAACTCTTACAGGGGATATCCTACAATGAGCAGTTCTTC,CASSKLLQGISYNEQFF
NA,TRBV2,TRBD1,TRBJ2-1,TGTGCCAGCAGTGTACGGACAGGGGGCTACAATGAGCAGTTCTTC,CASSVRTGGYNEQFF
NA,TRBV15,TRBD1,TRBJ2-7,TGTGCCACCAGTGGGACAGGGTTTATGAACGAGCAGTACTTC,CATSGTGFMNEQYF
NA,TRBV29-1,NA,TRBJ2-5,TGCAGCGTTGCGGGAGCCCAAGAGACCCAGTACTTC,CSVAGAQETQYF
NA,TRBV28,TRBD2,TRBJ2-1,TGTGCCAGCAGTCTAGGGACTAGCGGGAGTAGGAGTGAGCAGTTCTTC,CASSLGTSGSRSEQFF
once,TRBV19,TRBD2,TRBJ2-1,TGTGCCAGTAGTAACGGACTAGCGGGGGTGCAGTTCTTC,CASSNGLAGVQFF
NA,TRBV7-2,NA,TRBJ1-6,TGTGCCAGCAGCTTAGAGGCTATAGGGAGCTCCTATAATTCACCCCTCCACTTT,CASSLEAIGSSYNSPLHF
NA,TRBV2,NA,TRBJ2-7,TGTGCCAGTATTTTCACTCGAACCACCCACGAGCAGTACTTC,CASIFTRTTHEQYF
NA,TRBV11-2,TRBD2,TRBJ2-3,TGTGCCAGCAGCTTCATGCCGGGGGGAGATACGCAGTATTTT,CASSFMPGGDTQYF
NA,TRBV19,TRBD2,TRBJ2-1,TGTGCCAGTAGTATAAGCCGGGGGGTGTACAATGAGCAGTTCTTC,CASSISRGVYNEQFF
NA,TRBV28,NA,TRBJ1-1,TGTGCCAGCAGTATTACGACAGACTTCACTGAAGCTTTCTTT,CASSITTDFTEAFF
NA,TRBV29-1,NA,TRBJ1-1,TGCAGCGTTGAACCCGGCACTGAAGCTTTCTTT,CSVEPGTEAFF
NA,TRBV10-3,NA,TRBJ1-2,TGTGCCATCGGGAGCCCAGGCCGCTATGGCTACACCTTC,CAIGSPGRYGYTF
NA,TRBV7-2,TRBD2,TRBJ2-3,TGTGCCAGCAGCTTTCGCGGGGGGCCGCCCGATACGCAGTATTTT,CASSFRGGPPDTQYF
NA,TRBV6-5,NA,TRBJ1-1,TGTGCCAGCAGGCCCACAGAGGGTAACACTGAAGCTTTCTTT,CASRPTEGNTEAFF
once,TRBV20-1,TRBD2,TRBJ2-7,TGCAGTGCTAGTGTAGCGGGGGGGCCTGGGGAGCAGTACTTC,CSASVAGGPGEQYF
NA,TRBV19,NA,TRBJ1-5,TGTGCCAGTAGGGTCACAGGGAGAAATAGCAATCAGCCCCAGCATTTT,CASRVTGRNSNQPQHF
NA,TRBV29-1,NA,TRBJ1-1,TGCAGCGTTGGAGGTAGGGGGGGCACTGAAGCTTTCTTT,CSVGGRGGTEAFF
once,TRBV19,NA,TRBJ1-5,TGTGCCAGTAGTATCCCGACAGTTAGCAATCAGCCCCAGCATTTT,CASSIPTVSNQPQHF
NA,TRBV7-3,TRBD2,TRBJ2-3,TGTGCCAGCAGCTTGGGACTAGCTACGACAGATACGCAGTATTTT,CASSLGLATTDTQYF
NA,TRBV6-1,TRBD1,TRBJ1-5,TGTGCCAGCAGTGAAGAGGGTGGGACAGGGAACCAGCCCCAGCATTTT,CASSEEGGTGNQPQHF
NA,TRBV7-9,NA,TRBJ1-6,TGTGCCAGCAGCTTAGTTCCAGTAAATTCACCCCTCCACTTT,CASSLVPVNSPLHF
NA,TRBV5-1,NA,TRBJ2-3,TGCGCCAGCAGCCTTAACACAGATACGCAGTATTTT,CASSLNTDTQYF
NA,TRBV18,NA,TRBJ2-7,TGTGCCAGCTCACTCGCCCAGGGATACGAGCAGTACTTC,CASSLAQGYEQYF
NA,TRBV29-1,NA,TRBJ1-2,TGCAGCGTTGGGCAATCAGGAGGGTCCGGCTACACCTTC,CSVGQSGGSGYTF
once,TRBV11-2,NA,TRBJ2-3,TGTGCCAGCAGCTTAGGTAGAGATACGCAGTATTTT,CASSLGRDTQYF
NA,TRBV19,NA,TRBJ1-2,TGTGCCAGTAGTCCATCCGCGGGGGCAGGGGATGGCTACACCTTC,CASSPSAGAGDGYTF
NA,TRBV29-1,NA,TRBJ2-2,TGCAGCGTTGGGGCATCCGGAACCGGGGAGCTGTTTTTT,CSVGASGTGELFF
NA,TRBV5-1,NA,TRBJ2-1,TGCGCCAGCAGCTTGGCCTTAGCGGACTCCTACAATGAGCAGTTCTTC,CASSLALADSYNEQFF
few,TRBV4-2,NA,TRBJ1-1,TGTGCCAGCAGCCAAGATATGAACACTGAAGCTTTCTTT,CASSQDMNTEAFF
once,TRBV5-4,NA,TRBJ1-4,TGTGCCAGCAGCTCTTGGACAGAGGGGCTAAGGAATGAAAAACTGTTTTTT,CASSSWTEGLRNEKLFF
NA,TRBV19,TRBD1,TRBJ2-7,TGTCCTCGAAGTGTACACAGGGGAGCCGAGCAGTACTTC,CPRSVHRGAEQYF
NA,TRBV28,TRBD1,TRBJ1-6,TGTGCCAGCACCCCTCGACAGGGGAGGAACTCCTATAATTCACCCCTCCACTTT,CASTPRQGRNSYNSPLHF
NA,TRBV24-1,TRBD1,TRBJ1-1,TGTGCCACCGCATCTGGACAGGGGGACACTGAAGCTTTCTTT,CATASGQGDTEAFF
NA,TRBV9,NA,TRBJ2-3,TGTGCCAGCAGCGTAGAGAGGGCTATAGATACGCAGTATTTT,CASSVERAIDTQYF
NA,TRBV7-2,NA,TRBJ2-5,TGTGCCAGCAGCGCTGGGGGGGGCCGGAGGGAGACCCAGTACTTC,CASSAGGGRRETQYF